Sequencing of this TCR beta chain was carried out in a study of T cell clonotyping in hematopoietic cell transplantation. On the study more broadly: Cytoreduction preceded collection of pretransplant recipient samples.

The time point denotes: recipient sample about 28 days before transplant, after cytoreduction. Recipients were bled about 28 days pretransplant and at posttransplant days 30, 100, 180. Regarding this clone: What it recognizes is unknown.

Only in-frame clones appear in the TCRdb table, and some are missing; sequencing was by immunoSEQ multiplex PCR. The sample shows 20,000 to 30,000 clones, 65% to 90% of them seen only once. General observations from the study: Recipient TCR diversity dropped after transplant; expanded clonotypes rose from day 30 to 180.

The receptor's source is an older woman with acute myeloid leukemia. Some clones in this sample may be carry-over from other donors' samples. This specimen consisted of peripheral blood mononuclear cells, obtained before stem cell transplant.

DNA of the CDR3: TGTGCCAGCAGCGTAGAAAAGGGCCTAAGCACAGATACGCAGTATTTT. It specifies CASSVEKGLSTDTQYF. This sequence joins TRBV9 and TRBJ2-3; no firm D call. Germline values: CDR1 SGDLS, CDR2 YYNGEE. Trimming pared 0 bases from V and 0 bases from J, leaving 11 bases between. This CDR3 region has 16 residues.